This T cell receptor beta chain was documented in a study of OX40 agonist ivuxolimab in advanced cancers. Study in general: The study enrolled dose-escalation patients with hepatocellular carcinoma, melanoma, renal cell or head and neck cancer.

Here immunoSEQ multiplex PCR was the method, and the copy in TCRdb shows in-frame clones only, minus some. The top ten clones hold 6.7% of a sample with 69,000 or so clones, around 84% of them seen once. As regards this clone: Its antigen is not known.

The length of the CDR3 is 14 residues. In germline, CDR1 is KGHSH, CDR2 LQKENI. V was trimmed by 3 bases and J by 4 bases, leaving 10 bases between them. Study-wide results and caveats: Clonal expansion was seen in CD4+ and CD8+ blood T cells by week 6 at 0.1 to 3.0 mg/kg.

This chain uses TRBV18 with TRBJ1-5; D is unclear. Sequences were derived from CD4+ or CD8+ T cells sorted from blood, sampled in a trial of the OX40 agonist ivuxolimab. The TCR originated in an adult with an advanced solid tumor such as melanoma, head and neck, liver or kidney cancer. DNA for the CDR3: TGTGCCAGCTCACCCAGTGGCAGAAATCAGCCCCAGCATTTT. Residues: CASSPSGRNQPQHF.